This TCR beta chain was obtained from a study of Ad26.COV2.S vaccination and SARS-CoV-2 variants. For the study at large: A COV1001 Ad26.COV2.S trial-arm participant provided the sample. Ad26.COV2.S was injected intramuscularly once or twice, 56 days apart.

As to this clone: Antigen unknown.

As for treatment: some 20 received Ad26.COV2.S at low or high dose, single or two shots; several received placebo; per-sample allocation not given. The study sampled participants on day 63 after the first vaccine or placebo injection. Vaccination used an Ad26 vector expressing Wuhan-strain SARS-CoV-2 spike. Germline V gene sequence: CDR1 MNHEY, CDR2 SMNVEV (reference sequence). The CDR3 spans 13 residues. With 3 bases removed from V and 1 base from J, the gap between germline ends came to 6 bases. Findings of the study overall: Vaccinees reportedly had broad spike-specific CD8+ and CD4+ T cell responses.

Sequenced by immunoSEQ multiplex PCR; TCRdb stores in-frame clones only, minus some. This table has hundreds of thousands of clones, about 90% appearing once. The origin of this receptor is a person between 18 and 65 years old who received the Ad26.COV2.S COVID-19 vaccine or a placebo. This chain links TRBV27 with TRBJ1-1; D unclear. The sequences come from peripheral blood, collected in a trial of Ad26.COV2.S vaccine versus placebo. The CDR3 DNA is TGTGCCAGCAGTTTTTGGCAGAACACTGAAGCTTTCTTT. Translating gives CASSFWQNTEAFF.